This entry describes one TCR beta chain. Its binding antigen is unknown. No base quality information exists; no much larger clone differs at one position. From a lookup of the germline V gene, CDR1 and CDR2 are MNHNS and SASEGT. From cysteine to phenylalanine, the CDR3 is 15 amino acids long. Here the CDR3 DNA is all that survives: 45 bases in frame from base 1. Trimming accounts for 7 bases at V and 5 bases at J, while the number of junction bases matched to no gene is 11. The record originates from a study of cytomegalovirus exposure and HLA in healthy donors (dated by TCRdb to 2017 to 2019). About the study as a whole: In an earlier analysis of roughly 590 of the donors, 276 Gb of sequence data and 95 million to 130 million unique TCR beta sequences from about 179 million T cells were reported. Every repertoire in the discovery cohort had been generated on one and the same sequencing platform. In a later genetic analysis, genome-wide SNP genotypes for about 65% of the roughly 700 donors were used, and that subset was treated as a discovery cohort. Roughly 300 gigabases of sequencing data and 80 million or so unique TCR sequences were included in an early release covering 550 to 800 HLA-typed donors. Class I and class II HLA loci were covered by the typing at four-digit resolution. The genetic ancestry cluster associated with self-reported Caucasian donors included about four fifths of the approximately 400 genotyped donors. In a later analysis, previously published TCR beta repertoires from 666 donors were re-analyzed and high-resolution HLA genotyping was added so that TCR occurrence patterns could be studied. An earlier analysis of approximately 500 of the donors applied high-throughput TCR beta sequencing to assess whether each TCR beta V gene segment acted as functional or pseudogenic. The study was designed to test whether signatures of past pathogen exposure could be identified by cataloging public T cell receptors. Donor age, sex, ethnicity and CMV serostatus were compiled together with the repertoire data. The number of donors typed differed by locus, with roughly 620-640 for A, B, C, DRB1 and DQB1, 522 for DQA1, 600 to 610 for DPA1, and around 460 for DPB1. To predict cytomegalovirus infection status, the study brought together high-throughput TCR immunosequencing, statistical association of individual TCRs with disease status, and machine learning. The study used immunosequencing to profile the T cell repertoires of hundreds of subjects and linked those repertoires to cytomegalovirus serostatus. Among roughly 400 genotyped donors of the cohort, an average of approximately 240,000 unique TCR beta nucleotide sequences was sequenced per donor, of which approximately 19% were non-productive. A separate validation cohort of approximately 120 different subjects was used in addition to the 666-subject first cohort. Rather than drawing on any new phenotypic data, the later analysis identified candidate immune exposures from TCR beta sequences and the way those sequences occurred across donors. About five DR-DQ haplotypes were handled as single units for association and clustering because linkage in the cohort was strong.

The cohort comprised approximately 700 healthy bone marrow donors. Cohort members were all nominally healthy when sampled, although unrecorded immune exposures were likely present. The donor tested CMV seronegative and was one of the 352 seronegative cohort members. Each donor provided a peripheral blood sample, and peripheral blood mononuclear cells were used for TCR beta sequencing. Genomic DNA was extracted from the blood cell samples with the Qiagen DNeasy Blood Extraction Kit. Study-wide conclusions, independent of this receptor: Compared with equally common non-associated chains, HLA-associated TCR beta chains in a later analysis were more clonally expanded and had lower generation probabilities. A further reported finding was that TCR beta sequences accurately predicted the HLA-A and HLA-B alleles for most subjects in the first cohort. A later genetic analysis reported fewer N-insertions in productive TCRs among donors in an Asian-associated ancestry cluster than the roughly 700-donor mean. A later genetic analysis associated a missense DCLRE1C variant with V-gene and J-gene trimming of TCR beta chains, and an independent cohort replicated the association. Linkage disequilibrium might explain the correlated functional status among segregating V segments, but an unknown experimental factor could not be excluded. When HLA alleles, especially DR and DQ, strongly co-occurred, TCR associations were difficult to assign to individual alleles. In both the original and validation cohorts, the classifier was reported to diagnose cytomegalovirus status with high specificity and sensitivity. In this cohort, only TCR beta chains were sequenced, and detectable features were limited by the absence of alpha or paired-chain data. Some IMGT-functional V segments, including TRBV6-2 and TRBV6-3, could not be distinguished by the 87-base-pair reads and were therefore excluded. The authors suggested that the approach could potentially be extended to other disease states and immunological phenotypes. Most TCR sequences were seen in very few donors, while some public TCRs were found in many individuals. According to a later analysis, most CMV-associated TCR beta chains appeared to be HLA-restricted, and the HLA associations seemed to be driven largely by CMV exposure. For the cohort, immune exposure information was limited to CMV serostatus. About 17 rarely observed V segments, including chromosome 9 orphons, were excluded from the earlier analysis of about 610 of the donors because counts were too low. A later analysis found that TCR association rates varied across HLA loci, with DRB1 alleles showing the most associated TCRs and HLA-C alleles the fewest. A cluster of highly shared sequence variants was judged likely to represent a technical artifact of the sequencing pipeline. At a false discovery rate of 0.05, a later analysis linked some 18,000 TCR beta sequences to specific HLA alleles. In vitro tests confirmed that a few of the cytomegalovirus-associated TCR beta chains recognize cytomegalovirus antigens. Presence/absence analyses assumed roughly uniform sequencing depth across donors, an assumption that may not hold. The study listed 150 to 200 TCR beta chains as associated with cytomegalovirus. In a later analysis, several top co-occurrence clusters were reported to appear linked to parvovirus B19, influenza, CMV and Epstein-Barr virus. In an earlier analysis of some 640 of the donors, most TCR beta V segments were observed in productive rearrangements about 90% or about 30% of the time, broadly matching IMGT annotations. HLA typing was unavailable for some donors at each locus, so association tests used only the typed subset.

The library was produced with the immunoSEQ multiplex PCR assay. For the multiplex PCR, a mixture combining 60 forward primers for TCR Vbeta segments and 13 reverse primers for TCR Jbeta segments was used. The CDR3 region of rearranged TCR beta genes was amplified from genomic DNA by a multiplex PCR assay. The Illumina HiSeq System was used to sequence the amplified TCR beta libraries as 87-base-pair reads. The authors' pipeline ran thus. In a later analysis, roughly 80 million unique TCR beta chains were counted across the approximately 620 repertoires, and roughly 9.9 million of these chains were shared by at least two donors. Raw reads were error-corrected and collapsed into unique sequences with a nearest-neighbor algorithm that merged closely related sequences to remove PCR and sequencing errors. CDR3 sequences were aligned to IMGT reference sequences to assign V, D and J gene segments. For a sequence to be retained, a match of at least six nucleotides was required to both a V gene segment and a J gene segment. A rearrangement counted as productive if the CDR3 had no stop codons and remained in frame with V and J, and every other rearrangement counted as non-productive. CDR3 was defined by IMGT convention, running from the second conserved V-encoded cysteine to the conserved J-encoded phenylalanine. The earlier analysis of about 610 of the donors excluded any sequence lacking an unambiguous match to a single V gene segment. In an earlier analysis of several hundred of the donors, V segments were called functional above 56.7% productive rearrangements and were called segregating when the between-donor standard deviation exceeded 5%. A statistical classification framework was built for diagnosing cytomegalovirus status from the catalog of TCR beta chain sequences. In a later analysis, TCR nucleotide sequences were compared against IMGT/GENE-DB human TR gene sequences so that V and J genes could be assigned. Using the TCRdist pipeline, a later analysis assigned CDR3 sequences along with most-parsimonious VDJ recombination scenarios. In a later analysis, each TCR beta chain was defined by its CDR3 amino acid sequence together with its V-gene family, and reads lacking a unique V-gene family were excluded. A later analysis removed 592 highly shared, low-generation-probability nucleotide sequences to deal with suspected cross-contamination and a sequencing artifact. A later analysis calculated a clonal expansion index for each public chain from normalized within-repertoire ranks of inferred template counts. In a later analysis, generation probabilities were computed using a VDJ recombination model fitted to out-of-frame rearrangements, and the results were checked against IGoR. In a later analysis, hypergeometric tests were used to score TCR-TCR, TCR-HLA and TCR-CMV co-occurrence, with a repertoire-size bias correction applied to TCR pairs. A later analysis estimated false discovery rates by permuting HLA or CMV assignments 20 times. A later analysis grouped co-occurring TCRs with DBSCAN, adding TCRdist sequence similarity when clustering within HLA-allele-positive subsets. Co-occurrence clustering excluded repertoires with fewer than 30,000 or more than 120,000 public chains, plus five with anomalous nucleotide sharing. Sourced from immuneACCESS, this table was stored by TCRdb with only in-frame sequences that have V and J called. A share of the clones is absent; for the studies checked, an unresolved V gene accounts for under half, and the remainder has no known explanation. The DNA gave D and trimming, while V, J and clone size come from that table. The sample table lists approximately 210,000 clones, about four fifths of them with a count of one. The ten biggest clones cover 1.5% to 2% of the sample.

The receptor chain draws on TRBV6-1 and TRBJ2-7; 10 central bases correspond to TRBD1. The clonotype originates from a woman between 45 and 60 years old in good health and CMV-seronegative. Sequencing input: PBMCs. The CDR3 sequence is CASTRRATGGDEQYF. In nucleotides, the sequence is TGTGCCAGCACCCGACGAGCGACAGGGGGCGACGAGCAGTACTTC.